The clone carrying this T cell receptor beta chain was observed at least ten times. Its antigen is unknown. Construction of TCR beta libraries relied on iRepertoire HTBI primers and on Arm-PCR targeting CDR3 regions. TCRdb analysed the multiplex PCR reads with MiXCR anew, one entry per CDR3 protein. The repertoire consists of over 350,000 distinct CDR3 sequences, with 15% occurring once and the leading ten covering under 9%. This sample is drawn from a study of regulatory T cells in long-lasting Graves disease. Overall study results and limits: Sample size was small, which may have lowered accuracy. Persistent Graves' cases showed lower TCR diversity than newly diagnosed cases. Among the persistent patients, 2,741 public clonotypes were shared, more than the roughly 970 shared among new patients.

Germline V gene sequence: CDR1 MDHEN, CDR2 SYDVKM. Trimming stripped 6 bases from V and 0 bases from J, with 12 bases between. CDR3 length: 15 amino acids. The sample's time point: newly diagnosed GD, antithyroid drugs for less than 3 months. Making the TCR library involved RNA that had been extracted from PBMCs. The data also belong to a second study, concerning T cells in Graves' hyperthyroidism and ophthalmopathy. This second study says: Prediction of ophthalmopathy progression came a median roughly 6.7 months pre-onset.

The chain combines TRBV28 with TRBJ2-1; D remains ambiguous. Sequenced material: peripheral blood mononuclear cells (PBMCs), taken at new diagnosis, from a patient treated with antithyroid drugs. The origin of this receptor is a woman in her thirties or forties with Graves disease. This CDR3 reads CASSPVFSSYNEQFF. CDR3 in DNA: TGTGCCAGCAGCCCAGTGTTCAGCTCCTACAATGAGCAGTTCTTC.